This passage covers 16 T cell receptor beta chains from one sample sequenced in a study of identical twins. TCRdb processed the 5' RACE reads anew with MiXCR; each CDR3 protein has one entry. The data contain 1.5 million to 2 million distinct CDR3 sequences, more than 30% of them singletons. Sequenced: cord blood. The receptors were sampled from a newborn girl in good health.

This clonotype has just a few counts. This chain links TRBV20-1 with TRBJ1-1; possible D gene TRBD1, 6 bases. Germline CDR1 DFQATT, CDR2 SNEGSKA (reference sequence). The V end was cut by 8 bases, the J end by 1 base, with 20 bases between. The CDR3 covers 15 residues. DNA for the CDR3: TGCAGTCCGGAGCGGGGGGCCGCTGGGAACACTGAAGCTTTCTTT. This translates into CSPERGAAGNTEAFF.

The gene calls are TRBV12-3 or TRBV12-4 and TRBJ2-1; no definite D call. CDR3 length: 16 residues. V dropped 4 bases and J dropped 1 base, with 14 bases sitting between them. The CDR3, as DNA: TGTGCCAGCAGTTACATGTGGTTAGCATCCTACAATGAGCAGTTCTTC. Protein: CASSYMWLASYNEQFF.

CDR3 loop: CASGLGTLAPIYEQYF. In DNA, the CDR3 is TGTGCCAGCGGCTTAGGTACCCTCGCGCCTATCTACGAGCAGTACTTC. This chain links TRBV28 with TRBJ2-7; D not resolved. In germline, CDR1 is MDHEN, CDR2 SYDVKM. The CDR3 has 16 residues. V lost 8 bases and J 3 bases, leaving 23 bases between the germline ends.

This CDR3 is CASSQDRVDEQFF. The CDR3 bases are TGCGCCAGCAGCCAAGACAGGGTAGACGAGCAGTTCTTC. The chain is built from TRBV4-1 and TRBJ2-1; a weak D match, TRBD1 (5 bases). There are 13 residues in the CDR3. The germline CDR1 and CDR2 sequences are MGHRA and YSYEKL. Trimming took 0 bases from V and 10 from J, leaving 10 bases between them.

V and J are TRBV6-1 and TRBJ1-4; 9 nucleotides agree with TRBD1. The CDR3 runs 17 residues. Germline V CDR1 and CDR2: MNHNS, SASEGT. The V and J ends lost 4 bases and 7 bases, in that order; junction bases with no gene match: 13. The CDR3 nucleotides read TGTGCCAGCAGTGCTCCCTCCGGACAGGGGATGTTTGAAAAACTGTTTTTT. Protein product: CASSAPSGQGMFEKLFF.

This clonotype has more than one count but fewer than ten. The V gene is TRBV10-1, the J gene TRBJ1-6; no reliable D call. V lost 4 bases, J lost 10 bases, and 11 bases lay in between. The CDR3 is 13 amino acids. The V gene's germline CDR1 is WNHNN and CDR2 SYGVQD (reference sequence). For the CDR3, the DNA is TGCGCCAGCAGTGCTGGTCGGAGATCACCCCTCCACTTT. Protein sequence: CASSAGRRSPLHF.

This chain joins TRBV9 and TRBJ2-3, with D tentatively TRBD1 or TRBD2 (6 bases each). Germline V CDR1 and CDR2: SGDLS, YYNGEE. This CDR3 is built from 15 residues. Trimming took off 3 bases at V and 6 bases at J, with 17 bases between the two ends. CDR3 region: CASSARSGAGDTQYF. The CDR3, as DNA: TGTGCCAGCAGCGCCCGTTCGGGGGCAGGCGATACGCAGTATTTT.

This clonotype was seen only once. This may be a read error: a much more frequent sequence differs by one nucleotide. The rearrangement uses TRBV7-8 and TRBJ2-1, with D possibly TRBD2 on 5 matching bases. CDR1 and CDR2 from the germline V gene are SGHVS and FQNEAQ. The CDR3 is 15 amino acids. In DNA form, the CDR3 reads TGTGCCAGCAGCTTAGCGGGAGAACCCTACAATGAGAAGTTCTTC. This gives the protein CASSLAGEPYNEKFF.

This clonotype was recorded a few times. The chain uses TRBV5-1 and TRBJ1-2; D gene uncertain. This CDR3 is built from 13 residues. With 4 bases removed from V and 4 bases from J, the gap between germline ends came to 11 bases. CDR1 SGHRS and CDR2 YFSETQ come from the germline V gene. The CDR3 DNA reads TGCGCCAGCAGCCGGTGGCCCGGCTATGGCTACACCTTC. It translates to CASSRWPGYGYTF.

In regard to this clonotype: A much more abundant neighbour one base away suggests this may be a read error. V usage is TRBV5-1 and J usage is TRBJ2-1; 7 bases line up with TRBD2. Judging by the DNA end, TRBJ2-7 fits better; the J call may be wrong. Germline CDR1 and CDR2: SGHRS and YFSETQ. The CDR3 sequence is 15 residues long. The CDR3 coding sequence is TGCGCCAGCAGCTTGGAAGCGGGGACCTACAATGAGCAGTACTTC. Translation: CASSLEAGTYNEQYF.

The chain links TRBV10-3 to TRBJ1-5; tentative D call: TRBD1 (6 bases). The V gene's germline CDR1 is ENHRY and CDR2 SYGVKD. Trimming cost V 2 bases and J 2 bases, with 10 bases left between them. The CDR3 has 15 amino acids. The CDR3 sequence is CAISEQGSGNQPQHF. CDR3 bases: TGTGCCATCAGTGAGCAGGGGAGCGGCAATCAGCCCCAGCATTTT.

This clonotype was recorded a few times. The chain recombines TRBV3-1 with TRBJ1-4, with 7 bases matching TRBD1. This CDR3 contains 17 residues. CDR1 and CDR2 (germline): LGHDT, YNNKEL (reference sequence). The J segment lost 3 bases and the V segment lost 1 base, leaving 8 bases of the junction unmatched. The CDR3 DNA is TGTGCCAGCAGCCAAGGAAAGGGGGCAGTGGCTAATGAAAAACTGTTTTTT. It codes for CASSQGKGAVANEKLFF.

This clonotype was observed a few times. The chain carries TRBV30 and TRBJ2-1, with D hard to call. CDR3 length equals 12 residues. Trimming pared 5 bases from V and 1 base from J, leaving 6 bases between. Per germline, CDR1 GTSNPN and CDR2 SVGIG (reference sequence). The CDR3 protein is CAWAWSYNEQFF. CDR3 DNA: TGTGCCTGGGCTTGGTCCTACAATGAGCAGTTCTTC.

The chain has TRBV19 and TRBJ1-1; D is ambiguous. The CDR3 is 15 amino acids. The V end lost 6 bases, the J end lost 0 bases, and 14 bases lay between the germline ends. Germline-derived CDR1 and CDR2 are LNHDA and SQIVND (reference sequence). CDR3 in DNA: TGTGCCAGTAGGACCCGGACGGTGATGAACACTGAAGCTTTCTTT. Translation: CASRTRTVMNTEAFF.

In this sample, this clonotype turned up many times. This chain links TRBV12-3 or TRBV12-4 with TRBJ1-4, with 10 nucleotides matching TRBD1. CDR3 length: 15 amino acids. The J segment lost 7 bases and the V segment lost 5 bases, leaving 7 bases of the junction unmatched. CDR3 sequence (DNA): TGTGCCAGCAGTCCTTATGACAGGGGGCGTGAAAAACTGTTTTTT. Translation: CASSPYDRGREKLFF.

V is TRBV7-9 and J is TRBJ1-1; no reliable D call. Trimming took 1 base from V and 1 from J, leaving 10 bases between them. CDR1 is SEHNR and CDR2 is FQNEAQ in the germline V gene (reference sequence). The CDR3 is 15 residues long. The CDR3: CASSLEWLWNTEAFF. The CDR3 nucleotides are TGTGCCAGCAGCTTAGAATGGTTGTGGAACACTGAAGCTTTCTTT.